A single sample is the source of the 29 T cell receptor beta chains below, sequenced in a study of blood T cells in healthy people across ages. Using a J-beta primer mix together with a sample-barcoded 5' primer, a second PCR was run for roughly 7 to 11 cycles. TCRdb ran MiXCR on the 5' RACE reads and lists one entry per CDR3 protein. The table includes around 1.5 million distinct CDR3 sequences, roughly 30% detected once. Sequencing was carried out using blood. Every receptor here comes from a woman aged 25 to 45 in good health.

This clonotype was detected only a few times. V is TRBV5-5 and J is TRBJ2-7; D is ambiguous. The V and J ends lost 2 bases and 5 bases respectively, with 11 bases between them. Germline V CDR1 and CDR2: SGHKS, YYEKEE (reference sequence). CDR3 length: 13 residues. CDR3 sequence: CASSFPHQDEQYF. CDR3 DNA: TGTGCCAGCAGCTTCCCACACCAGGACGAGCAGTACTTC. The variable domain in full, completed from reference TRBV5-5 and TRBJ2-7, reads DAGVTQSPTHLIKTRGQQVTLRCSPISGHKSVSWYQQVLGQGPQFIFQYYEKEERGRGNFPDRFSARQFPNYSSELNVNALLLGDSALYLCASSFPHQDEQYFGPGTRLTVT.

Remarks on this clonotype: One end of the junction does not line up with germline, which may come from a read error. This chain links TRBV11-2 with TRBJ2-3; TRBD2 aligns across 16 bases. The germline CDR1 and CDR2 sequences are SGHAT and FQNNGV. The CDR3 loop spans 16 amino acids. The CDR3 region is CASSFGTSGRADAQYF. The CDR3 DNA reads TGTGCCAGCAGCTTTGGGACTAGCGGGAGGGCAGATGCGCAGTATTTT.

The genes are TRBV18 and TRBJ2-7; TRBD1 aligns across 11 bases. The junction had 7 bases not matched to a gene; V was cut back by 11 bases and J by 4 bases. The CDR3 runs 13 residues. The V gene's germline CDR1 is KGHSH and CDR2 LQKENI. The CDR3 DNA is TGTGCCGGCAGGACAGGGGGCTCTTACGAGCAGTACTTC. It codes for CAGRTGGSYEQYF. Using reference TRBV18 and TRBJ2-7 for the parts outside the CDR3, the full variable domain is NAGVMQNPRHLVRRRGQEARLRCSPMKGHSHVYWYRQLPEEGLKFMVYLQKENIIDESGMPKERFSAEFPKEGPSILRIQQVVRGDSAAYFCAGRTGGSYEQYFGPGTRLTVT.

This clonotype was detected only once. This chain uses TRBV2 with TRBJ1-2; no clear D gene. The CDR3 is 12 amino acids. In germline, CDR1 is SNHLY, CDR2 FYNNEI. Deletions cut 8 bases from V and 0 bases from J, with 7 bases between. CDR3: CASQTANYGYTF. The DNA of the CDR3 is TGTGCCAGCCAGACGGCTAACTATGGCTACACCTTC. Full variable domain (rest looked up from reference TRBV2 and TRBJ1-2): EPEVTQTPSHQVTQMGQEVILRCVPISNHLYFYWYRQILGQKVEFLVSFYNNEISEKSEIFDDQFSVERPDGSNFTLKIRSTKLEDSAMYFCASQTANYGYTFGSGTRLTVV.

This clonotype showed up just once. The genes are TRBV24-1 and TRBJ2-1, with 7 bases aligning to TRBD2. Looked up from germline, CDR1 is KGHDR and CDR2 is SFDVKD. The V segment lost 4 bases and the J segment 4 bases; nucleotides outside the gene matches: 15. The CDR3 consists of 18 residues. CDR3 nucleotide sequence: TGTGCCACCAGTGAGAAGACTAGCAGGAGAGGAAATTACAATGAGCAGTTCTTC. Translation gives CATSEKTSRRGNYNEQFF.

This clonotype was detected only a few times. The rearrangement joins TRBV20-1 to TRBJ2-7; unclear D gene. The CDR3 runs 16 residues. CDR1 is DFQATT, CDR2 SNEGSKA, per germline (reference sequence). The V end was cut by 0 bases, the J end by 6 bases, with 21 bases between. The CDR3 DNA reads as TGCAGTGCTAGAGATCCCCGAAGCTTAACGGTAGTCGAGCAGTACTTC. Protein sequence: CSARDPRSLTVVEQYF.

This clonotype showed up just a few times. This rearrangement joins TRBV20-1 to TRBJ2-7; 13 positions agree with TRBD2. Germline-derived CDR1 and CDR2 are DFQATT and SNEGSKA (reference sequence). V dropped 5 bases and J dropped 5; count of bases not matched to a gene: 9. The CDR3 extends over 15 amino acids. The DNA for the CDR3 is TGCAGTGCTGACACCGGGACTAGCGGGACCAACGAGCAGTACTTC. Translated, it gives CSADTGTSGTNEQYF.

The V and J genes are TRBV4-1 and TRBJ1-2; 8 positions agree with TRBD1. Germline-derived CDR1 and CDR2 are MGHRA and YSYEKL. Losses at the gene ends were 1 base for V and 10 bases for J; bases not matched to a gene: 8. This CDR3 contains 14 residues. CDR3 coding DNA: TGCGCCAGCAGCCAAGTAGGACAGGGCCATGACTACACCTTC. It encodes CASSQVGQGHDYTF.

This clonotype has only a few counts. The rearrangement joins TRBV4-1 to TRBJ2-3; TRBD1 agrees at 12 bases. The V and J ends lost 5 bases and 9 bases, in that order; junction bases with no gene match: 12. There are 16 residues in the CDR3. Looked up from germline, CDR1 is MGHRA and CDR2 is YSYEKL. The CDR3 protein is CASSIRGGQGAVTQYF. The CDR3 coding sequence is TGCGCCAGCAGCATCAGGGGGGGACAGGGGGCGGTCACGCAGTATTTT.

This clonotype was counted only a few times. V gene TRBV5-5 combines with J gene TRBJ2-1; D may be TRBD1 or TRBD2 (5 bases each). V was cut by 0 bases and J by 6 bases, with 10 bases left in between. This CDR3 is built from 14 residues. Germline lookup yields CDR1 SGHKS and CDR2 YYEKEE (reference sequence). The CDR3 DNA reads as TGTGCCAGCAGCTTGGGACAGAGCGGCAATGAGCAGTTCTTC. Protein product: CASSLGQSGNEQFF.

In the case of this clonotype: It may be a read error: a sequence one base away is much more abundant. The chain links TRBV7-9 to TRBJ1-4, with D possibly being TRBD1 (6 bases). The germline V and J ends were trimmed by 5 bases and 3 bases, with 13 bases remaining between them. The germline V gene has CDR1 SEHNR and CDR2 FQNEAQ (reference sequence). The CDR3 totals 15 residues. The CDR3 DNA reads as TGTGCCAGCAGCCCGGGGGACACTGCTAATGAAAAACTGTTTTTT. This sequence encodes CASSPGDTANEKLFF.

V gene TRBV4-2 combines with J gene TRBJ1-2, with 7 bases identical to TRBD1. V lost 1 base, J lost 4 bases, and 12 bases stayed unmatched. The CDR3 contains 17 residues. Germline V CDR1 and CDR2: LGHNA, YNFKEQ. The CDR3 nucleotides read TGTGCCAGCAGCCAAGGCCGGACAGGAAAGGTGGGCTATGGCTACACCTTC. The encoded protein is CASSQGRTGKVGYGYTF.

The V call is TRBV11-3, the J call TRBJ2-1, with TRBD2 identical over 13 bases. The CDR3 length is 15 residues. Germline values: CDR1 SGHNT, CDR2 YENEEA. With 5 bases clipped from V and 7 bases from J, the junction kept 5 bases outside the gene matches. The CDR3 nucleotides read TGTGCCAGCAGCATGGGGACTAGCGGGAAGAATGAGCAGTTCTTC. It yields the protein CASSMGTSGKNEQFF.

Only one count was recorded for this clonotype. A much larger clone differs by one base, so this may be a read error. The rearrangement joins TRBV18 to TRBJ2-3; D is tentatively TRBD1 or TRBD2 (6 bases each). The germline gives CDR1 KGHSH, CDR2 LQKENI. CDR3 length equals 12 residues. Trimming shortened V by 5 bases and J by 8 bases, and 11 bases separated the two germline ends. The CDR3 DNA follows: TGTGCCAGCTCAACGAGGGGGGCTACGCAGTATTTT. Amino acids: CASSTRGATQYF.

In this sample, this clonotype turned up a few times. V usage is TRBV29-1 and J usage is TRBJ2-7; no reliable D call. The length of the CDR3 is 11 residues. V was pared by 1 base and J by 3 bases, with 4 bases between. Germline V gene lookup returns CDR1 SQVTM and CDR2 ANQGSEA. As DNA, the CDR3 is TGCAGCGTTGAAGGAAACTACGAGCAGTACTTC. Translation gives CSVEGNYEQYF.

The rearrangement links TRBV5-4 to TRBJ2-1; D unresolved. CDR3 size: 16 residues. V gave up 4 bases and J gave up 3 bases, with 17 bases separating them. Germline V gives CDR1 SGHNT, CDR2 YYREEE (reference sequence). This CDR3 reads CASSQSRAVNYNEQFF. Written as DNA, the CDR3 is TGTGCCAGCAGCCAGTCCCGGGCAGTTAACTACAATGAGCAGTTCTTC.

With respect to this clonotype: One end of the junction varies from germline; a read error may be responsible. The V call is TRBV27, the J call TRBJ1-2; 10 bases match TRBD1. Per the germline V gene, CDR1 is MNHEY and CDR2 is SMNVEV (reference sequence). This CDR3 is built from 15 residues. The CDR3, as DNA: TGTGCCTGCAGTCCCAGGGGTGACAGGGGGCATGGCTACACCTTC. As protein: CACSPRGDRGHGYTF.

This clonotype was counted between two and nine times. This sequence joins TRBV9 and TRBJ2-5, with 8 bases lining up with TRBD2. The J call is doubtful: the DNA matches TRBJ2-7 better. The germline V gene has CDR1 SGDLS and CDR2 YYNGEE. CDR3 length: 15 residues. The DNA of the CDR3 is TGTGCCAGCAGCGTATGGGGCGGGGGGCTGAACGAGCAGTACTTC. It encodes CASSVWGGGLNEQYF.

This clonotype appeared a few times. CDR3 in amino acids: CASSGGLAGDYEQYF. Here the CDR3 DNA reads TGTGCCAGCTCGGGGGGACTAGCGGGAGACTACGAGCAGTACTTC. This chain connects TRBV18 to TRBJ2-7; 14 bases align to TRBD2. The CDR3 consists of 15 residues. Germline CDR1 KGHSH, CDR2 LQKENI. Germline trimming cut 6 bases from V and 3 bases from J; bases unmatched to any gene: 4. The complete variable domain, with remaining parts taken from reference TRBV18 and TRBJ2-7, reads NAGVMQNPRHLVRRRGQEARLRCSPMKGHSHVYWYRQLPEEGLKFMVYLQKENIIDESGMPKERFSAEFPKEGPSILRIQQVVRGDSAAYFCASSGGLAGDYEQYFGPGTRLTVT.

This clonotype was found a few times. The chain uses TRBV2 and TRBJ2-7, with a tentative D call TRBD1 (5 bases). CDR3 length: 15 amino acids. V lost 4 bases and J lost 0, with 13 bases in between. Germline V gene lookup returns CDR1 SNHLY and CDR2 FYNNEI. In DNA, the CDR3 is TGTGCCAGCAGTGCGTCAGGGCAAATCTCCTACGAGCAGTACTTC. The encoded protein is CASSASGQISYEQYF.

A remark on this clonotype: At one end the junction does not follow the germline gene, possibly because of a read error. The chain couples TRBV20-1 to TRBJ2-2, with D perhaps matching TRBD1 (6 bases). The CDR3 extends over 14 amino acids. CDR1 is DFQATT, CDR2 SNEGSKA, per germline (reference sequence). The CDR3 region is CSATGTLNAGELFF. The CDR3 nucleotides are TGCAGTGCTACCGGGACACTGAACGCCGGGGAGCTGTTTTTT.

This clonotype was seen a few times. The chain employs TRBV20-1 and TRBJ1-1; TRBD1 might be the D (6 bases). Trimming removed 5 bases from V and 6 bases from J, with 10 bases in between. Germline CDR1 and CDR2: DFQATT and SNEGSKA (reference sequence). The CDR3 consists of 11 residues. This CDR3 is CSARRGAEAFF. The CDR3, as DNA: TGCAGTGCTCGAAGGGGGGCTGAAGCTTTCTTT.

The chain couples TRBV7-6 to TRBJ2-6, with a weak D call TRBD1 (7 bases). The CDR3 spans 18 residues. Trimming cost V 5 bases and J 0 bases, with 17 bases left between them. Germline-derived CDR1 and CDR2 are SGHVS and FNYEAQ. The CDR3 bases are TGTGCCAGCAGCCCGACTAGGGACAGTCTCTCTGGGGCCAACGTCCTGACTTTC. Its translation: CASSPTRDSLSGANVLTF.

The chain employs TRBV5-5 and TRBJ2-3, with 9 bases fitting TRBD1. This CDR3 has 16 residues. V lost 4 bases to trimming and J lost 2 bases; unmatched junction nucleotides: 8. From germline, CDR1 is SGHKS and CDR2 YYEKEE (reference sequence). The CDR3 here is CASSRDRVTITDTQYF. The DNA for the CDR3 is TGTGCCAGCAGCCGGGACAGGGTGACCATCACAGATACGCAGTATTTT.

This clonotype has more than one count but fewer than ten. This chain uses TRBV5-1 with TRBJ2-1; no reliable D call. In germline, CDR1 is SGHRS, CDR2 YFSETQ. Trimming took off 2 bases at V and 0 bases at J, with 9 bases between the two ends. The CDR3 is 15 residues long. The CDR3 sequence is CASSFSDGSYNEQFF. The CDR3 nucleotides read TGCGCCAGCAGCTTTTCGGATGGCTCCTACAATGAGCAGTTCTTC.

This clonotype has just a few counts. The chain is built from TRBV20-1 and TRBJ2-7; D is ambiguous. Germline CDR1 reads DFQATT; CDR2 reads SNEGSKA (reference sequence). The CDR3 sequence is 17 residues long. Trimming shortened V by 0 bases and J by 0 bases, and 18 bases separated the two germline ends. This CDR3 reads CSARDSGTFPSSYEQYF. The CDR3 bases are TGCAGTGCTAGAGATTCCGGAACTTTCCCGTCCTCCTACGAGCAGTACTTC.

This clonotype was recorded a few times. In DNA form, the CDR3 reads TGTGCCAGCAGCCTAACTTCCCCATTTAGCACAGATACGCAGTATTTT. As protein: CASSLTSPFSTDTQYF. The chain is built from TRBV11-2 and TRBJ2-3; D remains unclear. CDR1 SGHAT and CDR2 FQNNGV come from the germline V gene. Deletions cut 5 bases from V and 0 bases from J, with 15 bases between. The CDR3 sequence is 16 residues long.

V usage is TRBV6-6 and J usage is TRBJ2-2; tentatively, D is TRBD1 (6 bases). This CDR3 has 13 residues. Trimming took 5 bases from V and 6 from J, leaving 10 bases between them. Per the germline V gene, CDR1 is MNHNY and CDR2 is SVGAGI (reference sequence). The CDR3, as DNA: TGTGCCAGCAGTCACAGGGACCCCGGGGAGCTGTTTTTT. It is translated as CASSHRDPGELFF.

This clonotype was seen ten or more times. J is TRBJ2-3 and V is TRBV5-1, with 8 positions matching TRBD1. V was clipped by 1 base and J by 2 bases; unmatched bases: 3. CDR3 size: 15 residues. CDR1 and CDR2 from the germline V gene are SGHRS and YFSETQ. DNA of the CDR3: TGCGCCAGCAGCTTGCAGGGGGCCGCCACAGATACGCAGTATTTT. Translated, it gives CASSLQGAATDTQYF.